This T cell receptor beta chain was sequenced for a study of breast tumors, draining lymph nodes, adjacent tissues. There are many counts of this clonotype. The lymph nodes were axillary draining lymph nodes from breast cancer patients. TCRdb reanalysed the multiplex PCR reads using MiXCR and keeps one entry per CDR3 protein. The sample carries 140,000 or so distinct CDR3 sequences, about 33% recorded once. There are 14 residues in the CDR3. V was cut by 2 bases and J by 4 bases, with 8 bases left in between. CDR1 is SGHTA and CDR2 is FQGNSA in the germline V gene. The chain has TRBV7-2 and TRBJ1-4, with no clear D. This TCR derives from a female donor with breast cancer. Some clones in this sample may be carry-over from other donors' samples. Input material: axillary lymph node tissue. The chain's CDR3 is CASSLYGNNEKLFF. CDR3 in DNA: TGTGCCAGCAGCTTATACGGCAATAATGAAAAACTGTTTTTT.